Listed below are T cell receptor beta chains from one sample, sequenced in a study of T cell repertoires in cytomegalovirus infection. In TCRdb, the reads were re-called with MiXCR into one record per CDR3 protein. The table has approximately 290,000 distinct CDR3 sequences, roughly a quarter seen once; the top ten hold 14%. Specimen: PBMCs. Every receptor here comes from a human donor in good health (CMV status not recorded). Some clones in this sample may be carry-over from other donors' samples. CDR3s include the opening cysteine and the closing phenylalanine or tryptophan. The D gene is left open where the match is weak. Not all rows give a size; the values are once, few, many and, for expanded clones, a class.

J,size,D,V,DNA,CDR3
TRBJ1-5,NA,NA,TRBV18,TGTGCCAGCTCGTCGGACACGGTTCAGCCCCAGCATTTT,CASSSDTVQPQHF
TRBJ2-7,many,NA,TRBV7-9,TGTGCCAGCAGCCCAAGCGCGACACCGATCTACGAGCAGTACTTC,CASSPSATPIYEQYF
TRBJ1-3,NA,NA,TRBV18,TGTGCCAGCTCACCACCTGTTGATCAGGGAGGAAGAGACACCATATATTTT,CASSPPVDQGGRDTIYF
TRBJ2-7,few,NA,TRBV7-2,TGTGCCAGCAGCCCCCGCGCAGGGGCCTCCTACGAGCAGTACTTC,CASSPRAGASYEQYF
TRBJ2-7,many,NA,TRBV12-3/TRBV12-4,TGTGCCAGCAGCGCAACCTACGAGCAGTACTTC,CASSATYEQYF
TRBJ2-2,NA,NA,TRBV29-1,TGCAGCGTTAATGTGAACACCGGGGAGCTGTTTTTT,CSVNVNTGELFF
TRBJ2-2,NA,NA,TRBV5-1,TGCGCCAGCAGTCGATCTATACCAGACAGGCCGGGCTCGAACACCGGGGAGCTGTTTTTT,CASSRSIPDRPGSNTGELFF
TRBJ1-3,few,NA,TRBV19,TGTGCCAGTAGTGCGGGACGCAAAACCTCTGGAAACACCATATATTTT,CASSAGRKTSGNTIYF
TRBJ1-1,NA,NA,TRBV12-3/TRBV12-4,TGTGCCAGCAGTTTAAAGGACAGCCTACCCACTGAAGCTTTCTTT,CASSLKDSLPTEAFF
TRBJ2-7,few,TRBD1,TRBV10-3,TGTGCCATCAGTGACGGGACAGGGGCCTACGAGCAGTACTTC,CAISDGTGAYEQYF
TRBJ2-1,many,NA,TRBV7-2,TGTGCCAGCAGCTCGCTCCTGGGTGAGCAGTTCTTC,CASSSLLGEQFF
TRBJ2-1,few,TRBD2,TRBV6-2/TRBV6-3,TGTGCCAGCAGTTACCCCATGGCGGGAGGGGCAGTTGGAGAGCAGTTCTTC,CASSYPMAGGAVGEQFF
TRBJ2-2,many,NA,TRBV7-2,TGTGCCAGCAGCTTAGTCACGGGGACGTCGACCGGGGAGCTGTTTTTT,CASSLVTGTSTGELFF
TRBJ2-3,NA,NA,TRBV12-3/TRBV12-4,TGTGCCAGCAGTTTAGCGCCGGCTAGGATGGAGTATTTT,CASSLAPARMEYF
TRBJ2-4,NA,TRBD1,TRBV6-5,TGTGCCAGCAGTTACTCGATGGGACAGGGGCGGACCAAAAACATTCAGTACTTC,CASSYSMGQGRTKNIQYF
TRBJ1-5,few,NA,TRBV4-2,TGTGCCAGCAGCCAAGATTGGAGGGTTAGCAATCAGCCCCAGCATTTT,CASSQDWRVSNQPQHF
TRBJ2-7,few,TRBD1,TRBV6-5,TGTGCCAGCAGGACAACCGGGACAGGGTACGCCGAGCAGTACTTC,CASRTTGTGYAEQYF
TRBJ2-3,many,NA,TRBV7-2,TGTGCCAGCAGCTCACAGGGTAGAGATACGCAGTATTTT,CASSSQGRDTQYF
TRBJ2-3,NA,TRBD2,TRBV27,TGTGCCAGCAGTTGGGAGGGCCTGGATACGCAGTATTTT,CASSWEGLDTQYF
TRBJ2-7,NA,TRBD2,TRBV18,TGTGCCAGCTCACCGACTAGCGGGAGGGGCCGCCACGAGCAGTACTTC,CASSPTSGRGRHEQYF
TRBJ2-1,few,NA,TRBV28,TGTGCCAGCAGTTTAAATTCTCACAATGAGCAGTTCTTC,CASSLNSHNEQFF
TRBJ1-1,NA,NA,TRBV20-1,TGCAGTGCTAGAGGCCGGGACTGGCGGGACACTGAAGCTTTCTTT,CSARGRDWRDTEAFF
TRBJ2-1,NA,NA,TRBV11-3,TGTGCCAGCAGCTTATCACAGGTCTACAATGAGCAGTTCTTC,CASSLSQVYNEQFF
TRBJ2-5,NA,TRBD2,TRBV7-2,TGTGCCAGCAGCTTAGAGCTAGCGGGAGGGCAAGAGACCCAGTACTTC,CASSLELAGGQETQYF
TRBJ2-7,many,TRBD2,TRBV7-2,TGTGCCAGCAGAACAACTAGCGGGAGCTCCTACGAGCAGTACTTC,CASRTTSGSSYEQYF
TRBJ1-1,many,NA,TRBV11-2,TGTGCCAGCAGCTTAGCGGGAACAGGGAACACTGAAGCTTTCTTT,CASSLAGTGNTEAFF
TRBJ1-1,NA,NA,TRBV20-1,TGCAGTGCTAGAGATCTCACAGACACTGAAGCTTTCTTT,CSARDLTDTEAFF
TRBJ2-7,NA,NA,TRBV6-6,TGTGCCAGCAGTTACTCCGGGAGTAGGGACTACGAGCAGTACTTC,CASSYSGSRDYEQYF
TRBJ2-3,once,TRBD2,TRBV7-3,TGTGCCAGCAGCTCTAGCGGGGGGCCCAGCACAGATACGCAGTATTTT,CASSSSGGPSTDTQYF
TRBJ1-5,NA,NA,TRBV7-9,TGTGCCAGCAGCTACACGGCAATCAATCAGCCCCAGCATTTT,CASSYTAINQPQHF
TRBJ2-1,many,NA,TRBV7-2,TGTGCCAGCAGCTTGTCGACTGGATCGACGAATGAGCAGTTCTTC,CASSLSTGSTNEQFF
TRBJ2-5,many,TRBD2,TRBV7-8,TGTGCCAGCAGCTTAACCGGGACTAGTGCAGAGACCCAGTACTTC,CASSLTGTSAETQYF
TRBJ2-5,NA,NA,TRBV19,TGTGCCAGTAGTATTGGAGGAAAGCAAGAGACCCAGTACTTC,CASSIGGKQETQYF
TRBJ1-3,many,NA,TRBV7-2,TGTGCCAGCAGCTTAATCTTCCGGGAAGGCCCTGGAAACACCATATATTTT,CASSLIFREGPGNTIYF
TRBJ1-5,many,NA,TRBV28,TGTGCCAGCAGTTTCCTACAGACCAATCAGCCCCAGCATTTT,CASSFLQTNQPQHF
TRBJ2-1,NA,TRBD1,TRBV10-2,TGCGCCAGCAGAGCCGACAGGGCGGCCTACAATGAGCAGTTCTTC,CASRADRAAYNEQFF
TRBJ2-1,many,TRBD1,TRBV19,TGTGCCAGTAGTAGGACAGGGGTGACCTACAATGAGCAGTTCTTC,CASSRTGVTYNEQFF
TRBJ2-3,few,NA,TRBV30,TGTGCCTGGAGCCGCCCGCGCACAGATACGCAGTATTTT,CAWSRPRTDTQYF
TRBJ2-7,once,NA,TRBV7-9,TGTGCCAGCAGCCCGAGTTCGGCTTCCGAGCAGTACTTC,CASSPSSASEQYF
TRBJ1-1,few,NA,TRBV12-3/TRBV12-4,TGTGCCAGCAGTTTACTGAGGTCCGCTTTCTTT,CASSLLRSAFF
TRBJ2-3,NA,NA,TRBV5-1,TGCGCCAGCAGATACGGACGGTCGACGCAGTATTTT,CASRYGRSTQYF
TRBJ2-1,NA,NA,TRBV5-1,TGCGCCAGCAGCGGAGGGACAGTCTCCTACAATGAGCAGTTCTTC,CASSGGTVSYNEQFF
TRBJ2-5,NA,NA,TRBV7-2,TGTGCCAGCAGCCAAGGCTACAGGGAAGAGACCCAGTACTTC,CASSQGYREETQYF
TRBJ2-5,few,NA,TRBV12-5,TGTGCTAGTGGTTTGGTATCGGCGGAGTACTTC,CASGLVSAEYF
TRBJ1-2,few,NA,TRBV9,TGTGCCAGCAGCGTGGCCGCACTAAACTATGGCTACACCTTC,CASSVAALNYGYTF
TRBJ1-4,NA,NA,TRBV15,TGTGCCACCAGCAGAGGCGCGGGGGGGGGGGCGACTAATGAAAAACTGTTTTTT,CATSRGAGGGATNEKLFF
TRBJ1-2,few,TRBD1,TRBV28,TGTGCCAGCAGTTTCCCCCGACAGGGGGCTAATGGCTACACCTTC,CASSFPRQGANGYTF
TRBJ1-1,NA,TRBD1,TRBV9,TGTGCCAGCAGCGGACGACAGGGAAGGACTGAAGCTTTCTTT,CASSGRQGRTEAFF
TRBJ2-3,few,TRBD1,TRBV24-1,TGTGCCACCAGTGATAGTACAGGGGCTGGGGATACGCAGTATTTT,CATSDSTGAGDTQYF